This is a list of T cell receptor beta chains from one sample in a study of graft-versus-host responses after intestinal transplantation. Profiling relied on immunoSEQ multiplex PCR, and the TCRdb table lists in-frame clones only, not all of them. The sample consists of around 110,000 clones, less than 95% of them appearing once. Their antigen targets remain unknown. Sequencing was performed on unstimulated CD4+ T cells sorted from spleen or lymph node cells, taken before intestinal transplant. The receptor set was obtained from a human donor who received an intestinal transplant. The CDR3 runs from the conserved cysteine through the conserved F or W. The D gene is left open where the match is weak. The size field is filled for only some rows; it gives once, few, many or a size class.

DNA: TGTGCCAGCAGGACCGGGACTAGCGGCTACGAGCAGTACTTC
CDR3: CASRTGTSGYEQYF
V: TRBV7-2
D: TRBD2
J: TRBJ2-7
size: -

DNA: TGCAGCGTGACCAGGGCTTCTAACTATGGCTACACCTTC
CDR3: CSVTRASNYGYTF
V: TRBV29-1
D: -
J: TRBJ1-2
size: -

DNA: TGCGCCAGCAGCTTGGCCCCGGGGGGGCCCTACAATGAGCAGTTCTTC
CDR3: CASSLAPGGPYNEQFF
V: TRBV5-1
D: TRBD2
J: TRBJ2-1
size: -

DNA: TGTGCCAGTAGTATAGACCTAGCGGGAGGGCGGAATGAGCAGTTCTTC
CDR3: CASSIDLAGGRNEQFF
V: TRBV19
D: TRBD2
J: TRBJ2-1
size: -

DNA: TGTGCCAGCAGACGCGTTCTAAACACTGAAGCTTTCTTT
CDR3: CASRRVLNTEAFF
V: TRBV6-5
D: -
J: TRBJ1-1
size: -

DNA: TGTGCCAGCAGCTTACATCCTAGCTACAATGAGCAGTTCTTC
CDR3: CASSLHPSYNEQFF
V: TRBV7-2
D: -
J: TRBJ2-1
size: -

DNA: TGTGCCAGCAGGACGGGACAGGGGGCGCCGGGACATTACAATGAGCAGTTCTTC
CDR3: CASRTGQGAPGHYNEQFF
V: TRBV25-1
D: TRBD1
J: TRBJ2-1
size: -

DNA: TGCGCCAGCAGCCAAGTCGGGGGGAATCAGCCCCAGCATTTT
CDR3: CASSQVGGNQPQHF
V: TRBV4-3
D: -
J: TRBJ1-5
size: -

DNA: TGTGCCAGCAGTTGGCAGGGCTCCTACAATGAGCAGTTCTTC
CDR3: CASSWQGSYNEQFF
V: TRBV7-2
D: -
J: TRBJ2-1
size: -

DNA: TGTGCCAGCACCCCGGACAGGGGGCGAAAACTGTTTTTT
CDR3: CASTPDRGRKLFF
V: TRBV6-6
D: TRBD1
J: TRBJ1-4
size: -

DNA: TGTGCCAGCAGCATGGAGGGGGTCCTCTCCTACAATGAGCAGTTCTTC
CDR3: CASSMEGVLSYNEQFF
V: TRBV5-4
D: -
J: TRBJ2-1
size: -

DNA: TGTGCCAGCAGCTTAGGACAGGGCTACAATGAGCAGTTCTTC
CDR3: CASSLGQGYNEQFF
V: TRBV11-3
D: TRBD1
J: TRBJ2-1
size: -

DNA: TGTGCCAGCAGCTTGGGGGACAGAGAAAATGAAAAACTGTTTTTT
CDR3: CASSLGDRENEKLFF
V: TRBV5-8
D: TRBD1
J: TRBJ1-4
size: -

DNA: TGTGCCTGGAGCCAAAACAGGGCTGGAAACACCATATATTTT
CDR3: CAWSQNRAGNTIYF
V: TRBV30
D: -
J: TRBJ1-3
size: -

DNA: TGTGCCACCGGAGGGCGAAGAGGGACGGACTATGGCTACACCTTC
CDR3: CATGGRRGTDYGYTF
V: TRBV15
D: -
J: TRBJ1-2
size: -

DNA: TGTGCCAGCAGCCACGGTATCGGGAGCCCCTCCTACAATGAGCAGTTCTTC
CDR3: CASSHGIGSPSYNEQFF
V: TRBV14
D: -
J: TRBJ2-1
size: -

DNA: TGTGCCAGCAGTTCCTATGTGTCACGGGGCAATCAGCCCCAGCATTTT
CDR3: CASSSYVSRGNQPQHF
V: TRBV27
D: -
J: TRBJ1-5
size: -

DNA: TGTGCCAGCAGCTTACGGACTAGACAAGAGACCCAGTACTTC
CDR3: CASSLRTRQETQYF
V: TRBV7-2
D: TRBD2
J: TRBJ2-5
size: -

DNA: TGTGCCAGCTCACCATGGGACAGACCCGCTGAGCAGTACTTC
CDR3: CASSPWDRPAEQYF
V: TRBV18
D: TRBD1
J: TRBJ2-7
size: -

DNA: TGTGCCAGCAGCGCACTAGCGGTATACAATGAGCAGTTCTTC
CDR3: CASSALAVYNEQFF
V: TRBV5-1
D: TRBD2
J: TRBJ2-1
size: -

DNA: TGTGCCAGCAGTTACGATGGTCAGGGTTTCACCTACGAGCAGTACTTC
CDR3: CASSYDGQGFTYEQYF
V: TRBV6-5
D: -
J: TRBJ2-7
size: -

DNA: TGTGCCAGCTCACCGAACAGGGCTGGAAACACCATATATTTT
CDR3: CASSPNRAGNTIYF
V: TRBV18
D: -
J: TRBJ1-3
size: -

DNA: TGTGCCAGCAGCTTTCCGCCTAGCCAGAGACTCCAAGAGACCCAGTACTTC
CDR3: CASSFPPSQRLQETQYF
V: TRBV11-3
D: -
J: TRBJ2-5
size: -

DNA: TGTGCCAGCAGTTCCAGACTACCGAAGACTGAAGCTTTCTTT
CDR3: CASSSRLPKTEAFF
V: TRBV27
D: -
J: TRBJ1-1
size: -

DNA: TGTGCCATCAGTGAGCCCGGGGGACTAGCATCTAAGACCCAGTACTTC
CDR3: CAISEPGGLASKTQYF
V: TRBV10-3
D: TRBD2
J: TRBJ2-5
size: -

DNA: TGTGCCAGCTCACCATGGTTCGAGCAATATGGCTACACCTTC
CDR3: CASSPWFEQYGYTF
V: TRBV18
D: -
J: TRBJ1-2
size: once

DNA: TGTGCCAGCTCACCACCGAAGGGGAACGGTCGAAACACCATATATTTT
CDR3: CASSPPKGNGRNTIYF
V: TRBV18
D: -
J: TRBJ1-3
size: -

DNA: TGTGCCAGCAGCTTCCGCCGGTCTGATAATTCACCCCTCCACTTT
CDR3: CASSFRRSDNSPLHF
V: TRBV7-2
D: -
J: TRBJ1-6
size: once

DNA: TGTGCCAGCAGTTACGGACAGGGCTCCTACGAGCAGTACTTC
CDR3: CASSYGQGSYEQYF
V: TRBV6-5
D: TRBD1
J: TRBJ2-7
size: few

DNA: TGTGCCAGTAGCCGAACCGTGACGGGAGGCTATGGCTACACCTTC
CDR3: CASSRTVTGGYGYTF
V: TRBV19
D: -
J: TRBJ1-2
size: -

DNA: TGCGCCAGCAGCCAAATGACCCCGGGGGGACCAGATACGCAGTATTTT
CDR3: CASSQMTPGGPDTQYF
V: TRBV4-3
D: TRBD2
J: TRBJ2-3
size: once

DNA: TGTGCCAGCAGTTACTCCCCGGGGAACACTGAAGCTTTCTTT
CDR3: CASSYSPGNTEAFF
V: TRBV6-6
D: -
J: TRBJ1-1
size: -

DNA: TGTGCCAGTACCCGGGACTGGGGCGGGAGCACCGGGGAGCTGTTTTTT
CDR3: CASTRDWGGSTGELFF
V: TRBV19
D: TRBD2
J: TRBJ2-2
size: once

DNA: TGTGCCTGGTATCGGGACTCCCAATACAATGAGCAGTTCTTC
CDR3: CAWYRDSQYNEQFF
V: TRBV30
D: -
J: TRBJ2-1
size: -

DNA: TGCGCCAGCAGCTTGACAGGGGATCAGCCCCAGCATTTT
CDR3: CASSLTGDQPQHF
V: TRBV5-1
D: TRBD1
J: TRBJ1-5
size: -

DNA: TGTGCCAGCAGCCTACTAGCGGTAGCGGTAGATGAGCAGTTCTTC
CDR3: CASSLLAVAVDEQFF
V: TRBV5-4
D: TRBD2
J: TRBJ2-1
size: -

DNA: TGTGCCAGCAGTGAAGAAGTCGGAGGTTTTTCTGGAAACACCATATATTTT
CDR3: CASSEEVGGFSGNTIYF
V: TRBV6-1
D: -
J: TRBJ1-3
size: -

DNA: TGTGCCAGCAGTGTAAGGACTGGGAGCTACGAGCAGTACTTC
CDR3: CASSVRTGSYEQYF
V: TRBV2
D: -
J: TRBJ2-7
size: -

DNA: TGCGCCAGCAGCCCCACAGGGGCAGGCTATGGCTACACCTTC
CDR3: CASSPTGAGYGYTF
V: TRBV5-1
D: TRBD1
J: TRBJ1-2
size: -

DNA: TGTGCCAGCAGCCCGACGGGACTAGGGAAATCTGAGCAGTTCTTC
CDR3: CASSPTGLGKSEQFF
V: TRBV11-2
D: TRBD2
J: TRBJ2-1
size: -